These T cell receptor beta chains were read from a single sample in a study of cytomegalovirus exposure and HLA in healthy donors. Profiled with immunoSEQ multiplex PCR; TCRdb holds only in-frame clones, not every one. Among about 350,000 clones, 87% were seen once, and the ten largest hold about 1%. Sequencing was carried out using PBMCs. The receptors here all came from a woman aged 25 to 39 in good health and CMV-seropositive. The CDR3 runs from the conserved cysteine through the conserved F or W. A D gene is named only where the DNA matches it firmly. Clone size is given for some rows only: seen once, a few or many times, or a class if the clone is expanded.

V gene: TRBV13
J gene: TRBJ1-5
D gene: -
clone size: -
CDR3 length: 12
CDR3 protein: CASSLGSQPQHF
CDR3 DNA: TGTGCCAGCAGCCTTGGGAGCCAACCCCAGCATTTT

V gene: TRBV11-3
J gene: TRBJ1-3
D gene: -
clone size: -
CDR3 length: 15
CDR3 protein: CASSLSSGPGNTIYF
CDR3 DNA: TGTGCCAGCAGCTTAAGTTCGGGGCCTGGAAACACCATATATTTT

V gene: TRBV5-6
J gene: TRBJ2-2
D gene: TRBD1
clone size: -
CDR3 length: 14
CDR3 protein: CASSFRGGHGELFF
CDR3 DNA: TGTGCCAGCAGCTTTCGAGGGGGCCACGGGGAGCTGTTTTTT

V gene: TRBV29-1
J gene: TRBJ2-7
D gene: -
clone size: -
CDR3 length: 12
CDR3 protein: CSVTGQNYEQYF
CDR3 DNA: TGCAGCGTTACAGGACAGAACTACGAGCAGTACTTC

V gene: TRBV10-3
J gene: TRBJ2-5
D gene: -
clone size: once
CDR3 length: 16
CDR3 protein: CAISDPRQTAGGTQYF
CDR3 DNA: TGTGCCATCAGTGACCCCAGACAGACCGCCGGGGGGACCCAGTACTTC

V gene: TRBV28
J gene: TRBJ1-2
D gene: -
clone size: few
CDR3 length: 13
CDR3 protein: CASSSDRSYGYTF
CDR3 DNA: TGTGCCAGCAGTTCAGACAGGAGCTATGGCTACACCTTC

V gene: TRBV7-2
J gene: TRBJ1-5
D gene: -
clone size: many
CDR3 length: 13
CDR3 protein: CASSLSGNQPQHF
CDR3 DNA: TGTGCCAGCAGCTTAAGTGGCAATCAGCCCCAGCATTTT

V gene: TRBV6-5
J gene: TRBJ1-3
D gene: -
clone size: -
CDR3 length: 13
CDR3 protein: CATSGGARNTIYF
CDR3 DNA: TGTGCCACCTCGGGGGGGGCAAGAAACACCATATATTTT

V gene: TRBV30
J gene: TRBJ2-7
D gene: -
clone size: few
CDR3 length: 14
CDR3 protein: CAWSKSAGLGKQYF
CDR3 DNA: TGTGCCTGGAGTAAATCGGCAGGCCTAGGCAAGCAGTACTTC

V gene: TRBV9
J gene: TRBJ2-7
D gene: TRBD1
clone size: -
CDR3 length: 15
CDR3 protein: CASSQGTAISYEQYF
CDR3 DNA: TGTGCCAGCAGCCAAGGGACAGCAATCTCCTACGAGCAGTACTTC

V gene: TRBV6-6
J gene: TRBJ1-5
D gene: -
clone size: -
CDR3 length: 16
CDR3 protein: CASSYLSGAGNQPQHF
CDR3 DNA: TGTGCCAGCAGTTACTTATCAGGGGCGGGCAATCAGCCCCAGCATTTT

V gene: TRBV4-3
J gene: TRBJ2-7
D gene: -
clone size: once
CDR3 length: 14
CDR3 protein: CASSQDRGGYEQYF
CDR3 DNA: TGCGCCAGCAGCCAAGATCGGGGCGGCTACGAGCAGTACTTC

V gene: TRBV5-5
J gene: TRBJ1-1
D gene: TRBD1
clone size: -
CDR3 length: 13
CDR3 protein: CASSSRGWTEAFF
CDR3 DNA: TGTGCCAGCAGCTCCAGGGGGTGGACTGAAGCTTTCTTT

V gene: TRBV5-7
J gene: TRBJ2-7
D gene: TRBD1
clone size: -
CDR3 length: 18
CDR3 protein: CASSPPGGGQGGTYEQYF
CDR3 DNA: TGTGCCAGCAGCCCGCCCGGAGGGGGACAGGGGGGAACCTACGAGCAGTACTTC

V gene: TRBV25-1
J gene: TRBJ1-4
D gene: -
clone size: -
CDR3 length: 17
CDR3 protein: CASSDRGVKDQNEKLFF
CDR3 DNA: TGTGCCAGCAGTGATCGAGGGGTAAAGGATCAAAATGAAAAACTGTTTTTT

V gene: TRBV7-5
J gene: TRBJ2-7
D gene: -
clone size: -
CDR3 length: 12
CDR3 protein: CARSFSSGRWYF
CDR3 DNA: TGTGCCAGAAGCTTTTCTAGCGGGAGGTGGTACTTC

V gene: TRBV28
J gene: TRBJ1-6
D gene: -
clone size: -
CDR3 length: 17
CDR3 protein: CASSFPRGWRDNSPLHF
CDR3 DNA: TGTGCCAGCAGTTTTCCGCGGGGGTGGAGGGATAATTCACCCCTCCACTTT

V gene: TRBV27
J gene: TRBJ1-1
D gene: -
clone size: -
CDR3 length: 13
CDR3 protein: CASSAWGGTEAFF
CDR3 DNA: TGTGCCAGCAGTGCTTGGGGAGGGACTGAAGCTTTCTTT

V gene: TRBV7-6
J gene: TRBJ1-1
D gene: TRBD1
clone size: -
CDR3 length: 17
CDR3 protein: CASSFLEGQGGDTEAFF
CDR3 DNA: TGTGCCAGCAGCTTCCTAGAAGGCCAGGGGGGGGACACTGAAGCTTTCTTT

V gene: TRBV5-5
J gene: TRBJ2-7
D gene: TRBD2
clone size: once
CDR3 length: 16
CDR3 protein: CASSSPGGHPHYEQYF
CDR3 DNA: TGTGCCAGCAGCTCGCCGGGAGGACACCCACACTACGAGCAGTACTTC

V gene: TRBV5-5
J gene: TRBJ1-1
D gene: -
clone size: -
CDR3 length: 15
CDR3 protein: CASSLTGTRDTEAFF
CDR3 DNA: TGTGCCAGCAGCTTAACAGGAACGCGGGACACTGAAGCTTTCTTT

V gene: TRBV5-1
J gene: TRBJ2-1
D gene: -
clone size: -
CDR3 length: 15
CDR3 protein: CASSPGGSASGEQFF
CDR3 DNA: TGCGCCAGCAGCCCAGGGGGGTCAGCATCGGGCGAGCAGTTCTTC

V gene: TRBV5-1
J gene: TRBJ2-7
D gene: -
clone size: -
CDR3 length: 15
CDR3 protein: CASSLVGGGSYEQYF
CDR3 DNA: TGCGCCAGCAGCTTGGTAGGGGGAGGCTCCTACGAGCAGTACTTC

V gene: TRBV6-6
J gene: TRBJ2-7
D gene: -
clone size: -
CDR3 length: 11
CDR3 protein: CASSLTDEQYF
CDR3 DNA: TGTGCCAGCAGCCTGACAGACGAGCAGTACTTC

V gene: TRBV6-5
J gene: TRBJ1-1
D gene: -
clone size: -
CDR3 length: 15
CDR3 protein: CASSYSPGWNTEAFF
CDR3 DNA: TGTGCCAGCAGTTACTCACCAGGGTGGAACACTGAAGCTTTCTTT

V gene: TRBV9
J gene: TRBJ1-1
D gene: TRBD1
clone size: -
CDR3 length: 15
CDR3 protein: CASSAPGTGSTEAFF
CDR3 DNA: TGTGCCAGCAGCGCCCCCGGGACAGGGAGCACTGAAGCTTTCTTT

V gene: TRBV2
J gene: TRBJ1-4
D gene: TRBD1
clone size: -
CDR3 length: 15
CDR3 protein: CASSPGQAVNEKLFF
CDR3 DNA: TGTGCCAGCAGCCCGGGACAGGCCGTTAATGAAAAACTGTTTTTT